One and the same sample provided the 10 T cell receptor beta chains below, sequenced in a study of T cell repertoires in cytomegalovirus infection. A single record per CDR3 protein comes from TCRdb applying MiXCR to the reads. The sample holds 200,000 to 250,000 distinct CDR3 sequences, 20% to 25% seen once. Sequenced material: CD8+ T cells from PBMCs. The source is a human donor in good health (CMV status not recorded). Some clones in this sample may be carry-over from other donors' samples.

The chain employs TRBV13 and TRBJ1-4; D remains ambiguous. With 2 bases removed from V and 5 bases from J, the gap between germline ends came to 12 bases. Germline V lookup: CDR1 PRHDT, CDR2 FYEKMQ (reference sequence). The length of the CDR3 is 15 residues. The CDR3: CASSLREALNEKLFF. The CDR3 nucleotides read TGTGCCAGCAGCTTAAGAGAGGCCTTGAATGAAAAACTGTTTTTT.

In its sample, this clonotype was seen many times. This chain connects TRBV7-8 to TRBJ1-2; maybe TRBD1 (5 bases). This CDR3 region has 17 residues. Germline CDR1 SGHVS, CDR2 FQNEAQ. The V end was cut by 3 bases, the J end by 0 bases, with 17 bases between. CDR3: CASSLRGGSYSNYGYTF. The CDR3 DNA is TGTGCCAGCAGCTTGCGGGGCGGATCCTATTCTAACTATGGCTACACCTTC.

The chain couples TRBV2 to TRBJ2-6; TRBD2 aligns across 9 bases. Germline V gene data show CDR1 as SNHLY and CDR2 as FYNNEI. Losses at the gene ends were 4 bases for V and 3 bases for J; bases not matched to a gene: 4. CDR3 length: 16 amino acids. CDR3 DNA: TGTGCCAGCAGTGGCGGGGGGGCCGATGGGGCCAACGTCCTGACTTTC. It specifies CASSGGGADGANVLTF.

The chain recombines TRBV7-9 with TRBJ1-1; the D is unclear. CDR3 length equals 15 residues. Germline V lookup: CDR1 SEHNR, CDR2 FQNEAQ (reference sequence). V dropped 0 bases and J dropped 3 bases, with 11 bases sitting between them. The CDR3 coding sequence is TGTGCCAGCAGCTTAGCGAACAGCGGGGACACTGAAGCTTTCTTT. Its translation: CASSLANSGDTEAFF. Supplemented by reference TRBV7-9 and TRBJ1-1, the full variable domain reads DTGVSQNPRHKITKRGQNVTFRCDPISEHNRLYWYRQTLGQGPEFLTYFQNEAQLEKSRLLSDRFSAERPKGSFSTLEIQRTEQGDSAMYLCASSLANSGDTEAFFGQGTRLTVV.

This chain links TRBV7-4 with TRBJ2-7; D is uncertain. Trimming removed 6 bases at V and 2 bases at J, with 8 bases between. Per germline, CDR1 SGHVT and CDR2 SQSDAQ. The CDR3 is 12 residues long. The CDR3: CASRQTPYEQYF. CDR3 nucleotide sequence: TGTGCCAGCAGACAGACTCCCTACGAGCAGTACTTC.

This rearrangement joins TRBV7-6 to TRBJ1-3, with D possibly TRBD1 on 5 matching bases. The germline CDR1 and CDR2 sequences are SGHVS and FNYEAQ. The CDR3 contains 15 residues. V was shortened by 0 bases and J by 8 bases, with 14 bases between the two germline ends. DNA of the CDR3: TGTGCCAGCAGCTTAGCGGTGGGGGTAGCGGACACCATATATTTT. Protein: CASSLAVGVADTIYF.

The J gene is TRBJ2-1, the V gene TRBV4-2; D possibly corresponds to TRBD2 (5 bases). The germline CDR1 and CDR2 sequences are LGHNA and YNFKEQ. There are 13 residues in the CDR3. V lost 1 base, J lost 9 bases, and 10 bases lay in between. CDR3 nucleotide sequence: TGTGCCAGCAGCCAAGCCCCGAGGGCTGAGCAGTTCTTC. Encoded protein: CASSQAPRAEQFF.

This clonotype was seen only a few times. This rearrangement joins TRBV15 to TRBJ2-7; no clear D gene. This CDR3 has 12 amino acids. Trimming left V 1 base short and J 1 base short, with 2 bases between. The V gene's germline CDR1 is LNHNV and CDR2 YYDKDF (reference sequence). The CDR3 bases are TGTGCCACCAGCAGAGGTTCCTACGAGCAGTACTTC. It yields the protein CATSRGSYEQYF.

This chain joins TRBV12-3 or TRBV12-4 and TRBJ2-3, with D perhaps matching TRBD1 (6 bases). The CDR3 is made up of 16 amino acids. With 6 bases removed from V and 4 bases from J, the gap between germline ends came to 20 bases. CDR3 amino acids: CASRSGWGLASDTQYF. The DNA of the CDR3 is TGTGCCAGCAGGTCCGGGTGGGGGCTAGCTTCAGATACGCAGTATTTT.

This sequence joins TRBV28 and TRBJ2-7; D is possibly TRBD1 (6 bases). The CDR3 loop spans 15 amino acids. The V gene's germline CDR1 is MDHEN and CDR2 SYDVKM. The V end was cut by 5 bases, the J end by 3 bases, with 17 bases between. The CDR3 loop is CASSDDTGLNYEQYF. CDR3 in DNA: TGTGCCAGCAGTGACGACACAGGGCTTAACTACGAGCAGTACTTC. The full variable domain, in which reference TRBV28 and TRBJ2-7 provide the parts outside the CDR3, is DVKVTQSSRYLVKRTGEKVFLECVQDMDHENMFWYRQDPGLGLRLIYFSYDVKMKEKGDIPEGYSVSREKKERFSLILESASTNQTSMYLCASSDDTGLNYEQYFGPGTRLTVT.